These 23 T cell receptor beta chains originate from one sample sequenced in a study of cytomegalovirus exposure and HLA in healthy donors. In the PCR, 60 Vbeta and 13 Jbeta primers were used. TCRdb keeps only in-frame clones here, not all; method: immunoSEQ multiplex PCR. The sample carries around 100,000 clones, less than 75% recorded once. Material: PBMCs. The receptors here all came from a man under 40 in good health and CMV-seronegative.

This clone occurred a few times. As DNA, the CDR3 is TGTGCCAGCAGCCAAGATTCGGTAGGCGGGAGGAACTATGGCTACACCTTC. Translated, it gives CASSQDSVGGRNYGYTF. The chain joins TRBV4-2 to TRBJ1-2; the D is unclear. Germline V gene lookup returns CDR1 LGHNA and CDR2 YNFKEQ. CDR3 length: 17 residues. V was cut by 0 bases and J by 2 bases, with 16 bases left in between.

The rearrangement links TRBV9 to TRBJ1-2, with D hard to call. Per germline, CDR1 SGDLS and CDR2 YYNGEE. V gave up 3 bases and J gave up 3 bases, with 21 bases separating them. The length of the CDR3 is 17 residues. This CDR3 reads CASSAINRGFGDYGYTF. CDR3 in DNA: TGTGCCAGCAGCGCCATCAACCGAGGGTTTGGGGACTATGGCTACACCTTC.

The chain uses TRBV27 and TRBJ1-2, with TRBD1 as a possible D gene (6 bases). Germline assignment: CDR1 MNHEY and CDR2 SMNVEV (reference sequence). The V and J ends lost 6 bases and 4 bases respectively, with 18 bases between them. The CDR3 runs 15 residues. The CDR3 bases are TGTGCCAGCAGAACCAGGGGTCTGGACTCCTATGGCTACACCTTC. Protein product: CASRTRGLDSYGYTF.

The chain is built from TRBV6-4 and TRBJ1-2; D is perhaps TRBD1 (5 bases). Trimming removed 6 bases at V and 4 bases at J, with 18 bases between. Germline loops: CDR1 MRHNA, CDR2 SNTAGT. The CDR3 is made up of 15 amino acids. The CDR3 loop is CASSPTGQGGYGYTF. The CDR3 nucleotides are TGTGCCAGCAGCCCAACGGGGCAGGGAGGCTATGGCTACACCTTC.

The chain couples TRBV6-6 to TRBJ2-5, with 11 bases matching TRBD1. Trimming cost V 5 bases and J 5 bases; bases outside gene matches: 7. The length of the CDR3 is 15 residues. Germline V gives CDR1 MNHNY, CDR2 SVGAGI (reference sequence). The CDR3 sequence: CASSLRDRGWETQYF. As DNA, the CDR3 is TGTGCCAGCAGTCTCCGGGACAGGGGGTGGGAGACCCAGTACTTC.

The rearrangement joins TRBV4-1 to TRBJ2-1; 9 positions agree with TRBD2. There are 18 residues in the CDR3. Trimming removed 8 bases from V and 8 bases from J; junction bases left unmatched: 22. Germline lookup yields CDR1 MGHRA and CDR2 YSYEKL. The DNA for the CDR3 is TGCGCCAGCGAAGGGATAGGTAGCGGGAGAGTTCTGTCCGATGAGCAGTTCTTC. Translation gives CASEGIGSGRVLSDEQFF.

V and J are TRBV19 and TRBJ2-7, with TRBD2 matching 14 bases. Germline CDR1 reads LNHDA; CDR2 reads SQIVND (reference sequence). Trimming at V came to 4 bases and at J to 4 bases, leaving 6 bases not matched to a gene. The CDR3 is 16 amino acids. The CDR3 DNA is TGTGCCAGTAGTAGCGGGACTAGCGGGAGTAGGTACGAGCAGTACTTC. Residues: CASSSGTSGSRYEQYF.

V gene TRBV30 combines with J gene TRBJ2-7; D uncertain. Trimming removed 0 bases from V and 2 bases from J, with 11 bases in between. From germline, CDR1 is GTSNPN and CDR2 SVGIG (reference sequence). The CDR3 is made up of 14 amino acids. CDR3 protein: CAWSVLAEAYEQYF. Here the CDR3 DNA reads TGTGCCTGGAGTGTACTGGCAGAGGCCTACGAGCAGTACTTC.

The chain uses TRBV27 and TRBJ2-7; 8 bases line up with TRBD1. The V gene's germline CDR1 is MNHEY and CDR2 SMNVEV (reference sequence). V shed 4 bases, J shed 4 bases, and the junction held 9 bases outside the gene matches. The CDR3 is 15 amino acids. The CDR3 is CASSSRTGLGYEQYF. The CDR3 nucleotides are TGTGCCAGCAGTTCGCGGACAGGGCTCGGTTACGAGCAGTACTTC.

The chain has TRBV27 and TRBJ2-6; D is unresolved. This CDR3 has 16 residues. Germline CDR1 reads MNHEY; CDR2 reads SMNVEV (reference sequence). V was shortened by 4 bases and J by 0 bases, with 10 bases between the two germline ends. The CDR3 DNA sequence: TGTGCCAGCAGTTCTGGAGTGCTCTCTGGGGCCAACGTCCTGACTTTC. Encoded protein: CASSSGVLSGANVLTF.

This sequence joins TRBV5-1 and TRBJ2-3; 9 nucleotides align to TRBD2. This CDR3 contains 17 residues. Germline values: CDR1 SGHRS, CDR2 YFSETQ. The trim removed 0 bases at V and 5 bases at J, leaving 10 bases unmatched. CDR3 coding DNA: TGCGCCAGCAGCTTGGCGACGCTGGCGGGGGGGCAAGATACGCAGTATTTT. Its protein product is CASSLATLAGGQDTQYF.

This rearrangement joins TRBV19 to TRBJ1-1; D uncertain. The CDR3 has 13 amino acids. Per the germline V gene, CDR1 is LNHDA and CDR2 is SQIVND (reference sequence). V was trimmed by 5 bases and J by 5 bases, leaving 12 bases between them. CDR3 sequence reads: CASSLWSGTEAFF. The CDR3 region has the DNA TGTGCCAGTAGTCTATGGAGCGGGACTGAAGCTTTCTTT. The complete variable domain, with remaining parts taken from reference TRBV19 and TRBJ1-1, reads DGGITQSPKYLFRKEGQNVTLSCEQNLNHDAMYWYRQDPGQGLRLIYYSQIVNDFQKGDIAEGYSVSREKKESFPLTVTSAQKNPTAFYLCASSLWSGTEAFFGQGTRLTVV.

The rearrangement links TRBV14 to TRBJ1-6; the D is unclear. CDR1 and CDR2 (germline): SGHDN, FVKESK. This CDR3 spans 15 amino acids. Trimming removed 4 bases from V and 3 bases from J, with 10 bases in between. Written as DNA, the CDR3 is TGTGCCAGCAGCCCGCCGGGGAGCTATAATTCACCCCTCCACTTT. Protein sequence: CASSPPGSYNSPLHF.

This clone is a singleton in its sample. CDR3: CASSSSRDGDTQYF. The CDR3 DNA follows: TGCGCCAGCAGCAGCTCCCGCGATGGAGATACGCAGTATTTT. The chain uses TRBV4-1 and TRBJ2-3; no clear D gene. Germline-derived CDR1 and CDR2 are MGHRA and YSYEKL. The CDR3 extends over 14 amino acids. Trimming pared 5 bases from V and 5 bases from J, leaving 14 bases between.

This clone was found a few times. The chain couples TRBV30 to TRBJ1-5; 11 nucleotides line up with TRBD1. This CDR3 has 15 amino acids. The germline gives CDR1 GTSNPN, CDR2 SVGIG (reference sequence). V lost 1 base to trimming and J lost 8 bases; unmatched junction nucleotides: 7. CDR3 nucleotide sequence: TGTGCCTGGAGTGAATGGGGACAGGGGGTTAAGCCCCAGCATTTT. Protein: CAWSEWGQGVKPQHF.

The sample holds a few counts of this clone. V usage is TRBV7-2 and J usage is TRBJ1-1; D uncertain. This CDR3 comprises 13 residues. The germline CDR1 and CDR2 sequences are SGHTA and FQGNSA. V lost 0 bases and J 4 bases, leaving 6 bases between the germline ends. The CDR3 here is CASSLAEPTEAFF. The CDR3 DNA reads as TGTGCCAGCAGCTTAGCGGAGCCCACTGAAGCTTTCTTT.

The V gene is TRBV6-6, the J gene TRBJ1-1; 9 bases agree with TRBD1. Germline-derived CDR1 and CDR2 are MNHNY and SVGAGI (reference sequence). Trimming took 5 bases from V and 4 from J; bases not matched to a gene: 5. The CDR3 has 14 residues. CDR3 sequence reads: CASSTDRGGTEAFF. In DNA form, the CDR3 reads TGTGCCAGCAGTACCGACAGGGGGGGCACTGAAGCTTTCTTT.

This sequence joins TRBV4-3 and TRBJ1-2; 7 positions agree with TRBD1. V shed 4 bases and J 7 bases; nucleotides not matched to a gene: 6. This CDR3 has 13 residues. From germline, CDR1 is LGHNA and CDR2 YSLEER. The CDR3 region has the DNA TGCGCCAGCAGCCCAGACAGGGCCAGTGGCTACACCTTC. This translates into CASSPDRASGYTF.

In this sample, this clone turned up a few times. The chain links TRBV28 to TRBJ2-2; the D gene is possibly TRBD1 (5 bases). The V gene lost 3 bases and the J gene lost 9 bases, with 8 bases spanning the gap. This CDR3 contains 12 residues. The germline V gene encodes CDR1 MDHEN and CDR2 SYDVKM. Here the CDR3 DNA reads TGTGCCAGCAGTTTGACAGCCAGGGAGCTGTTTTTT. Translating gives CASSLTARELFF.

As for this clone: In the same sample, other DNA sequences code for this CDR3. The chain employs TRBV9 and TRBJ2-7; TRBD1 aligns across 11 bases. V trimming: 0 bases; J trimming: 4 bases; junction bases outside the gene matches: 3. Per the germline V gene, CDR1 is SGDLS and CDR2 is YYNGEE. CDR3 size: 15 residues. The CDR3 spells CASSVAGTGGYEQYF. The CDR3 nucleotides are TGTGCCAGCAGCGTAGCTGGGACAGGGGGTTACGAGCAGTACTTC.

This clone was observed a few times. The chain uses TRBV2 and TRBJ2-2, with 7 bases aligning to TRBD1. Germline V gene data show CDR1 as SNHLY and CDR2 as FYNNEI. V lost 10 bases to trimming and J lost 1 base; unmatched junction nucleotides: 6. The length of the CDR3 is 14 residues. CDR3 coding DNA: TGTGCCACAAAGGGGGACAGGAACACCGGGGAGCTGTTTTTT. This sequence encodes CATKGDRNTGELFF.

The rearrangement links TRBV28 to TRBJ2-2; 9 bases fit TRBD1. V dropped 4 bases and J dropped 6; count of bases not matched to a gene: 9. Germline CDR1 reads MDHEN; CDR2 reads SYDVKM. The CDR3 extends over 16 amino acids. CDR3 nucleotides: TGTGCCAGCAGTTCCACGGGACAGGGATCCCCCGGGGAGCTGTTTTTT. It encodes CASSSTGQGSPGELFF.

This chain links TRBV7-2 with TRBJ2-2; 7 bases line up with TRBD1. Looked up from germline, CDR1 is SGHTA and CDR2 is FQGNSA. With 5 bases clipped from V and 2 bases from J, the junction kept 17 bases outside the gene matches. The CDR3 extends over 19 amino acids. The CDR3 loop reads CASSASGTVRRLNTGELFF. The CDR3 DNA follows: TGTGCCAGCAGCGCCTCCGGGACAGTTCGACGACTTAACACCGGGGAGCTGTTTTTT.